This record covers a single T cell receptor (beta chain). As yet, its antigen is unknown. Germline loops: CDR1 SNHLY, CDR2 FYNNEI. The CDR3 length is 14 residues. Trimming shortened V by 9 bases and J by 0 bases, and 11 bases separated the two germline ends. This entry belongs to a study of shared clonotypes between healthy human individuals. The wider study: The study used three CD4 naive, three CD4 memory, two CD8 naive and one CD8 memory plate per donor.

Study-wide points: Researchers sampled blood only, noting tissue repertoires likely differ.

Only CD45RO-negative cells positively selected for CCR7 counted as naive CD8 cells, so terminally differentiated effector memory CD45RA+ cells were excluded. Deep-level assay runs were performed. Profiled with immunoSEQ multiplex PCR; TCRdb holds only in-frame clones, not every one. Of around 2,000,000 clones in the sample, roughly 91% are singletons; the top ten hold 1.7%. This TCR came from a man between 18 and 35 years old in good health. Some clones in this sample may be carry-over from other donors' samples. The sample was naive CD8+ T cells from PBMCs. V and J are TRBV2 and TRBJ2-2; D may be TRBD2 (5 bases). The CDR3 DNA is TGTGCCAGTGACGGACTGTCGAACACCGGGGAGCTGTTTTTT. This gives the protein CASDGLSNTGELFF.